The TCR beta chain described here comes from a study of blood T cell repertoires in COVID-19. Generated by immunoSEQ multiplex PCR, the TCRdb table keeps only in-frame clones and is missing some. The data show more than 85,000 clones, 87% seen once. The CDR3 sequence is 18 residues long. Germline CDR1 MDHEN, CDR2 SYDVKM. V lost 2 bases to trimming and J lost 4 bases; unmatched junction nucleotides: 13. The receptor was derived from a woman aged 45-65 years with COVID-19, enrolled during active disease. The rearrangement uses TRBV28 and TRBJ2-3; 9 positions match TRBD2. Material: peripheral blood. The CDR3 protein is CASSLVAGELQDADTQYF. DNA of the CDR3: TGTGCCAGCAGTTTAGTAGCGGGGGAACTCCAGGACGCAGATACGCAGTATTTT.